What follows is one T cell receptor (beta chain) and its context. This clone has only a few counts. What antigen it recognizes has not been identified. No per-base quality is available; no much larger clone lies one base away. The entry originates in a study of cytomegalovirus exposure and HLA in healthy donors (dated by TCRdb to about 2017). A note on the overall study: In an earlier analysis of 587 of the donors, 276 Gb of sequence data and 90 million to 120 million unique TCR beta sequences from about 190 million T cells were reported. Every discovery cohort repertoire had been produced on one sequencing platform. A later genetic analysis used genome-wide SNP genotypes for 398 of the 666 donors, treating that subset as a discovery cohort. High-throughput TCR immunosequencing, statistical association of individual TCRs with disease status, and machine learning were combined to predict cytomegalovirus infection status. Of the roughly 400 genotyped donors, less than 90% were placed in the genetic ancestry cluster associated with self-reported Caucasian donors. An early release covering roughly 640 HLA-typed donors comprised roughly 300 gigabases of sequencing data and roughly 86 million unique TCR sequences. The T cell repertoires of 550 to 850 subjects were profiled by immunosequencing and related to cytomegalovirus serostatus. To study patterns of TCR occurrence, a later analysis re-analyzed previously published TCR beta repertoires from 550 to 800 donors and added high-resolution HLA genotyping. The study aimed to test whether signatures of past pathogen exposure could be identified by cataloging public T cell receptors. Donor age, sex, ethnicity and CMV serostatus were compiled alongside the repertoire data. Besides the first cohort of roughly 640 subjects, a separate validation cohort made up of roughly 120 different subjects was used. Four or five DR-DQ haplotypes were treated as single units for association and clustering because of strong linkage in the cohort. Typing coverage varied by locus: roughly 629-640 donors for A, B, C, DRB1 and DQB1; under 550 for DQA1; over 600 for DPA1; 450 to 480 for DPB1. On average, roughly 250,000 unique TCR beta nucleotide sequences were sequenced per donor among roughly 430 genotyped donors of the cohort, with 15% to 20% of those sequences being non-productive. Rather than drawing on any new phenotypic data, the later analysis identified candidate immune exposures from TCR beta sequences and the way those sequences occurred across donors. HLA typing included class I and class II loci at four-digit resolution. An earlier analysis of some 500 of the donors applied high-throughput TCR beta sequencing to assess whether each TCR beta V gene segment acted as functional or pseudogenic.

Results and caveats for the whole study, not just this receptor: Because counts were too low, some 16 rarely observed V segments, including chromosome 9 orphons, were excluded from the earlier analysis of some 540 of the donors. A later genetic analysis reported fewer N-insertions in productive TCRs among donors in an Asian-associated ancestry cluster than the approximately 670-donor mean. Roughly uniform sequencing depth across donors was assumed in presence/absence analyses, although this assumption may not hold. The cohort was sequenced for TCR beta chains only, and without alpha or paired-chain data the features that could be detected were limited. A further reported finding was that TCR beta sequences accurately predicted the HLA-A and HLA-B alleles for most subjects in the first cohort. At a false discovery rate of 0.05, a later analysis linked about 17,000 TCR beta sequences to specific HLA alleles. For the cohort, immune exposure information was limited to CMV serostatus. A later analysis found that HLA-associated TCR beta chains were more clonally expanded and had lower generation probabilities than equally common non-associated chains. Because HLA typing was missing for some donors at each locus, association tests included only the typed subset. Across donors, most TCR sequences were observed very rarely, whereas some public TCRs were present in many individuals. A cluster of highly shared sequence variants was judged likely to represent a technical artifact of the sequencing pipeline. V-gene and J-gene trimming of TCR beta chains was associated with a missense DCLRE1C variant in a later genetic analysis, and the association was replicated in an independent cohort. An earlier analysis of around 540 of the donors showed that most TCR beta V segments appeared in productive rearrangements either about 90% or about 30% of the time, which broadly matched IMGT annotations. In a later analysis, several top co-occurrence clusters were reported to appear linked to parvovirus B19, influenza, CMV and Epstein-Barr virus. Linkage disequilibrium might explain the correlated functional status among segregating V segments, but an unknown experimental factor could not be ruled out. In a later analysis, most CMV-associated TCR beta chains were found to appear HLA-restricted, with HLA associations seemingly driven largely by CMV exposure. According to the authors, the approach could potentially be generalized to other disease states and immunological phenotypes. In a later analysis, the rate of TCR association differed among HLA loci, with DRB1 alleles having the most associated TCRs and HLA-C alleles having the fewest. A few of the identified cytomegalovirus-associated TCR beta chains were confirmed in vitro to be specific for cytomegalovirus antigens. Strong co-occurrence of HLA alleles, especially DR and DQ, made assigning TCR associations to individual alleles difficult. Cytomegalovirus status was reported to be diagnosed by the classifier with high specificity and sensitivity in both the original and validation cohorts. The 87-base-pair reads could not distinguish some IMGT-functional V segments, including TRBV6-2 and TRBV6-3, so those segments were excluded. The study gave a list of under 200 TCR beta chains associated with cytomegalovirus.

The cohort consisted of 600 to 750 healthy bone marrow donors. At the time of sampling, every cohort member was nominally healthy, though immune exposures that went unrecorded were likely present. The donor tested CMV seronegative, placing the donor among the 350 to 400 seronegative members of the cohort. A peripheral blood sample was collected from each donor, and TCR beta sequencing was performed on peripheral blood mononuclear cells. The Qiagen DNeasy Blood Extraction Kit was used to extract genomic DNA from the blood cell samples. The CDR3 sequence holds 14 residues, the cysteine and phenylalanine included. The only DNA kept is the CDR3, 42 bases in frame from the first base. After removal of 8 bases from V and 3 bases from J, the junction retains 7 bases not matched to a gene. The germline V gene supplies CDR1 SQVTM and CDR2 ANQGSEA. Library preparation was by the immunoSEQ multiplex PCR assay. For the multiplex PCR, a mixture combining 60 forward primers for TCR Vbeta segments and 13 reverse primers for TCR Jbeta segments was used. Amplification of the CDR3 region of rearranged TCR beta genes was performed with a multiplex PCR assay on genomic DNA. The Illumina HiSeq System was used to sequence the amplified TCR beta libraries as 87-base-pair reads. On the study's bioinformatics: In a later analysis, tens of millions of unique TCR beta chains were counted across the 690 or so repertoires, and roughly 9.9 million of these chains were shared by at least two donors. Raw reads were error-corrected and collapsed into unique sequences by a nearest-neighbor algorithm in which closely related sequences were merged to remove PCR and sequencing errors. Alignment of CDR3 sequences to IMGT reference sequences was used to assign V, D and J gene segments. For a sequence to be retained, a match of at least six nucleotides was required to both a V gene segment and a J gene segment. A rearrangement counted as productive if the CDR3 had no stop codons and remained in frame with V and J, and every other rearrangement counted as non-productive. Following IMGT convention, CDR3 was defined as the stretch from the second conserved V-encoded cysteine to the conserved J-encoded phenylalanine. The earlier analysis of about 530 of the donors excluded any sequence lacking an unambiguous match to a single V gene segment. In an earlier analysis of about 590 of the donors, a V segment was called functional when productive rearrangements were above 56.7%, and segregating when the standard deviation between donors exceeded 5%. A statistical classification framework was built for diagnosing cytomegalovirus status from the catalog of TCR beta chain sequences. In a later analysis, TCR nucleotide sequences were compared against IMGT/GENE-DB human TR gene sequences so that V and J genes could be assigned. In a later analysis, CDR3 sequences and most-parsimonious VDJ recombination scenarios were assigned using the TCRdist pipeline. In a later analysis, each TCR beta chain was defined by its CDR3 amino acid sequence together with its V-gene family, and reads without a unique V-gene family were excluded. As a way to deal with suspected cross-contamination and a sequencing artifact, a later analysis dropped 450 to 600 nucleotide sequences that were highly shared and had low generation probability. In a later analysis, a clonal expansion index for each public chain was calculated from normalized within-repertoire ranks of inferred template counts. Generation probabilities in a later analysis came from a VDJ recombination model fitted to out-of-frame rearrangements, and those results were checked against IGoR. In a later analysis, hypergeometric tests were used to score TCR-TCR, TCR-HLA and TCR-CMV co-occurrence, with a repertoire-size bias correction applied to TCR pairs. A later analysis estimated false discovery rates by permuting HLA or CMV assignments 20 times. A later analysis grouped co-occurring TCRs with DBSCAN, adding TCRdist sequence similarity when clustering within HLA-allele-positive subsets. Co-occurrence clustering excluded repertoires with fewer than 30,000 or more than 120,000 public chains, plus five with anomalous nucleotide sharing. The source is immuneACCESS, and TCRdb retained only in-frame sequences with V and J called. Part of the clones is not carried over; for the studies checked, unresolved V genes explain less than half of this, and the remainder is unexplained. Clone size and the V and J calls come from that table; the DNA yielded D and trimming. The sample data list tens of thousands of clones, and 69% of these were observed just once. The ten largest make up approximately 2.9% of the sample.

This clonotype was obtained from a man in his fifties in good health and CMV-seronegative. Recombination connected TRBV29-1 to TRBJ2-2; 9 bases in the middle match TRBD2. Material for sequencing was PBMCs. The sequenced DNA: TGCAGCACACGGGCGGGGGGGGACACCGGGGAGCTGTTTTTT. This gives the protein CSTRAGGDTGELFF.